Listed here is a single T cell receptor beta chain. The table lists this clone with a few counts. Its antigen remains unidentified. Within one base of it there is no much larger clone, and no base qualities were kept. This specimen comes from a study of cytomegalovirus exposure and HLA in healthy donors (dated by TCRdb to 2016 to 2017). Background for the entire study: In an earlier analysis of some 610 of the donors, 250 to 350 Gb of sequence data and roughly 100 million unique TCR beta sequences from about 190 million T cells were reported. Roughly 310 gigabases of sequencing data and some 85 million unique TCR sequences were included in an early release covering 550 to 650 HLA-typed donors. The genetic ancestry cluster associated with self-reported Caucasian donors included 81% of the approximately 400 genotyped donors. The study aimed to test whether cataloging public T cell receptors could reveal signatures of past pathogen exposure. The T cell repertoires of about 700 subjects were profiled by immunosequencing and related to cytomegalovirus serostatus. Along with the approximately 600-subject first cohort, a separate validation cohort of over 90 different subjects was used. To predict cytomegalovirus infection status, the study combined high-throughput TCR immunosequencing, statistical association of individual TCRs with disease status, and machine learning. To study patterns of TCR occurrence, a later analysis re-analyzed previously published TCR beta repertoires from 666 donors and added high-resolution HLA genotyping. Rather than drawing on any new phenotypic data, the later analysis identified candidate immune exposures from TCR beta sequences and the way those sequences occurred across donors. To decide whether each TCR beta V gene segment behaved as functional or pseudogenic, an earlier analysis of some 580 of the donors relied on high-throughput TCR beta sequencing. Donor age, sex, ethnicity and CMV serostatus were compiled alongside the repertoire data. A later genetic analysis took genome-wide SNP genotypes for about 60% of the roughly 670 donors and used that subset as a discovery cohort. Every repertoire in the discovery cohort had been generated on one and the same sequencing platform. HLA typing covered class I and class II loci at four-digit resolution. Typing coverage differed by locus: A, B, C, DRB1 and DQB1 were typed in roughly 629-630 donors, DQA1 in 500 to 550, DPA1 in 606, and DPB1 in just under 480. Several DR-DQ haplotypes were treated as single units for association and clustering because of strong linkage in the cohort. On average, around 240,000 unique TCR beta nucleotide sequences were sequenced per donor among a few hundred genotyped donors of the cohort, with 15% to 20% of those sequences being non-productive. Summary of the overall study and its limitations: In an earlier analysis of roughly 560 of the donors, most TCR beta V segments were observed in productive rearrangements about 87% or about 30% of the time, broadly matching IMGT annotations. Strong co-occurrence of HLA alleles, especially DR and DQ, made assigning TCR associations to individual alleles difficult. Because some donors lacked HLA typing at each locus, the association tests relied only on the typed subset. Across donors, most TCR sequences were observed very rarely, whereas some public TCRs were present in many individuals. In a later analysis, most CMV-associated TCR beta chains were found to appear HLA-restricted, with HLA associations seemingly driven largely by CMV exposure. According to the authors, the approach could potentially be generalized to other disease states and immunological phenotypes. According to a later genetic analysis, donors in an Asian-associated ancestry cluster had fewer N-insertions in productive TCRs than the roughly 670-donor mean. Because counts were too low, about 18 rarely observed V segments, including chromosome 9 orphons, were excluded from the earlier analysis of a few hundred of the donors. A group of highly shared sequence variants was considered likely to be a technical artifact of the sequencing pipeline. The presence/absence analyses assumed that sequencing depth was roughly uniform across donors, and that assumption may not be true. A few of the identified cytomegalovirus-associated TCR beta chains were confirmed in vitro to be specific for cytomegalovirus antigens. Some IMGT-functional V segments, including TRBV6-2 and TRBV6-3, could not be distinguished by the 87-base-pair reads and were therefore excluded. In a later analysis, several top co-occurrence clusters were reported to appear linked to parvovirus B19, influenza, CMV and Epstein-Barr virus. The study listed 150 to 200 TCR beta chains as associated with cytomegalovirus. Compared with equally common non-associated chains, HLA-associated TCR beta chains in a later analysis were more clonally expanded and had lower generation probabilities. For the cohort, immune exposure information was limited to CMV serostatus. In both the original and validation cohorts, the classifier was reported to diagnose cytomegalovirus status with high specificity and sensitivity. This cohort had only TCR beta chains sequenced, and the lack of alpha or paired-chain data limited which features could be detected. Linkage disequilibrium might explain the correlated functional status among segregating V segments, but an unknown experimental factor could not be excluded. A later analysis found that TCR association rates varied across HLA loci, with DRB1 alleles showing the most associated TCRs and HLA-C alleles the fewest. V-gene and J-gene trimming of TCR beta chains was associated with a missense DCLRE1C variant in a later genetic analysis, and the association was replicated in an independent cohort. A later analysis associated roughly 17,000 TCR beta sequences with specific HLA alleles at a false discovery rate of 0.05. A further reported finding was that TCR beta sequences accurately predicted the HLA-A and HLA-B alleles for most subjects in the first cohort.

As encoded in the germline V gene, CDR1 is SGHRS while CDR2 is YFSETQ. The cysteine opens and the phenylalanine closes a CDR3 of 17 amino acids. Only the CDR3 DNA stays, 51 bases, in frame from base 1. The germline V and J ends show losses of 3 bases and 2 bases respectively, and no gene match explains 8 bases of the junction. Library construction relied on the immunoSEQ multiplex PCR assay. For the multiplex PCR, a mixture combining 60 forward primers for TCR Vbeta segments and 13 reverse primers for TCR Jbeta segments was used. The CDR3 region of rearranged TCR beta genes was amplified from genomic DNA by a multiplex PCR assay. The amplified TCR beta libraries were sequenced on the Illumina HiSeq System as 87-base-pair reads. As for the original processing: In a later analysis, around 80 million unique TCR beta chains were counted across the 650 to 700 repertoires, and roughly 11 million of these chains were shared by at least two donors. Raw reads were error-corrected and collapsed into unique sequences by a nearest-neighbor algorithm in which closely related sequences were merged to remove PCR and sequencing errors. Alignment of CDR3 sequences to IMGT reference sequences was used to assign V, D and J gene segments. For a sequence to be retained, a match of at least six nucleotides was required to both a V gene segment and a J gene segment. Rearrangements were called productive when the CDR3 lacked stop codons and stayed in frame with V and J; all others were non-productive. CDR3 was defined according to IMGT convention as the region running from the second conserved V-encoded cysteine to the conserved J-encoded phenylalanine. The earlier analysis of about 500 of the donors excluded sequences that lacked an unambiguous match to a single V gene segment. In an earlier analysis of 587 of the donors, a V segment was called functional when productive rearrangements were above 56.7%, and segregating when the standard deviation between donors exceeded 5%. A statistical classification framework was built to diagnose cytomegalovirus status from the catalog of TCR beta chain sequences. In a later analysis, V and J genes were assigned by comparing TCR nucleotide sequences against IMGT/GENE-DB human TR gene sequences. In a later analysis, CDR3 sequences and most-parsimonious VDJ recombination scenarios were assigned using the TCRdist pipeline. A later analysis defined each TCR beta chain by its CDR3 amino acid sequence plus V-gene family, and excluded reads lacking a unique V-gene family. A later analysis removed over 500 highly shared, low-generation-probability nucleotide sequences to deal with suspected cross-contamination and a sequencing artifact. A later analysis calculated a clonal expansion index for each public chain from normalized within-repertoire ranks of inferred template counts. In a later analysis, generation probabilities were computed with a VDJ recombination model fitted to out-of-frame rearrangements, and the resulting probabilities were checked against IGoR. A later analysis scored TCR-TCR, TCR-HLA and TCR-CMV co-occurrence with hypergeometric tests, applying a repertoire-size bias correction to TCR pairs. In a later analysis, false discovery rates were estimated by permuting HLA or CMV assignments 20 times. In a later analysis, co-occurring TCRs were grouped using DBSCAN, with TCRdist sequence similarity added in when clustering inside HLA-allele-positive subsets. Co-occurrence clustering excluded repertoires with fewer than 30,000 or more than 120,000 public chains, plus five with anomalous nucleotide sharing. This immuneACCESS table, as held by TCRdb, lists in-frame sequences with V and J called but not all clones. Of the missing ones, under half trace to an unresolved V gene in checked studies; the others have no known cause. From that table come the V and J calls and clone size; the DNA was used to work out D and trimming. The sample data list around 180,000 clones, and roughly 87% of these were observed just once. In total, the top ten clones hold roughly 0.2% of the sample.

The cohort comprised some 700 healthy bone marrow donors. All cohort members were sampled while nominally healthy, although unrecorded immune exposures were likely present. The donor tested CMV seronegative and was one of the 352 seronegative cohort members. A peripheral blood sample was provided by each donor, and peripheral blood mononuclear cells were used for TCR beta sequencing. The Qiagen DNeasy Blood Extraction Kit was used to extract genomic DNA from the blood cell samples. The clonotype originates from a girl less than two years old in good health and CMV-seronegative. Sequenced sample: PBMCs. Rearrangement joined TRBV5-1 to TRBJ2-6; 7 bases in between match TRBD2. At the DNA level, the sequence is TGCGCCAGCAGCTATCCACCGGGGGGTGCTGGGGCCAACGTCCTGACTTTC. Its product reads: CASSYPPGGAGANVLTF.